This is a list of T cell receptor beta chains from one sample in a study of PD-1 blockade in classical Hodgkin lymphoma. Here immunoSEQ multiplex PCR was the method, and the copy in TCRdb shows in-frame clones only, minus some. The sample yields more than 55,000 clones, 70% to 90% seen once. The material was peripheral blood mononuclear cells (PBMCs), obtained before the second cycle of nivolumab. These receptors all stem from a human donor with classical Hodgkin lymphoma. Both conserved end residues are part of each CDR3. The order of the fields is J gene, D gene, V gene, clone size, CDR3 DNA, CDR3 protein. The D gene is left open where the match is weak. Clone sizes are given selectively: once, few, many, or a class where the clone is expanded.

>TRBJ2-1|NA|TRBV7-8|NA
TGTGCCAGCAGCCCACGGCCCTACAATGAGCAGTTCTTC
CASSPRPYNEQFF
>TRBJ1-4|TRBD1|TRBV7-9|NA
TGTGCCAGCAGCTTCGGGACAGGGGAAAAACTGTTTTTT
CASSFGTGEKLFF
>TRBJ2-7|TRBD1|TRBV5-1|NA
TGCGCCAGCAGCGGGGACAGGGGTTCCTACGAGCAGTACTTC
CASSGDRGSYEQYF
>TRBJ2-7|NA|TRBV6-5|NA
TGTGCCAGCACCTCCCTGGCGGTGGGCTCCTACGAGCAGTACTTC
CASTSLAVGSYEQYF
>TRBJ2-1|NA|TRBV5-1|once
TGCGCCAGCAGCTTGGAGCCGACCTACAATGAGCAGTTCTTC
CASSLEPTYNEQFF
>TRBJ2-2|NA|TRBV6-1|NA
TGTGCCAGCAGTGAGCGGACACGCGACACCGGGGAGCTGTTTTTT
CASSERTRDTGELFF
>TRBJ2-1|NA|TRBV28|NA
TGTGCCAGCAGGCGTTACTTCCGGGGGAGGTCCTACAATGAGCAGTTCTTC
CASRRYFRGRSYNEQFF
>TRBJ2-7|NA|TRBV6-5|NA
TGTGCTAGCACTCCTACAGGGATTCCCTACGAGCAGTACTTC
CASTPTGIPYEQYF
>TRBJ1-1|NA|TRBV19|NA
TGTGCCAGTAGTATAGGTGGGATTTGGACTGAAGCTTTCTTT
CASSIGGIWTEAFF
>TRBJ1-3|NA|TRBV5-1|NA
TGCGCCAGCAGCGCAGGGACATCTGGAAACACCATATATTTT
CASSAGTSGNTIYF
>TRBJ1-4|TRBD1|TRBV6-6|NA
TGTGCCAGCAGCTTTCTACAGGGGCTTGATGAAAAACTGTTTTTT
CASSFLQGLDEKLFF
>TRBJ1-1|NA|TRBV25-1|NA
TGTGCCAGCAGTGGAACAGGGTACCCTGAAGCTTTCTTT
CASSGTGYPEAFF
>TRBJ2-1|TRBD2|TRBV5-1|NA
TGCGCCAGCAGCTTGCTAGCGGGGCCCTACAATGAGCAGTTCTTC
CASSLLAGPYNEQFF
>TRBJ1-4|NA|TRBV5-1|NA
TGCGCCAGCAGCTTGGCCGGGACGGGGGAAGAAAAACTGTTTTTT
CASSLAGTGEEKLFF
>TRBJ2-7|TRBD2|TRBV10-3|NA
TGTGCCATCAGTGTGGGAGGGGCGACGAGCGAGCAGTACTTC
CAISVGGATSEQYF
>TRBJ1-1|TRBD1|TRBV5-1|NA
TGCGCCAGCAGCGGCCGGACAGGGGGTATGAACACTGAAGCTTTCTTT
CASSGRTGGMNTEAFF
>TRBJ2-5|NA|TRBV5-1|once
TGCGCCAGCGCCGGGACGGTACAAGAGACCCAGTACTTC
CASAGTVQETQYF
>TRBJ2-3|NA|TRBV7-9|NA
TGTGCCAGCAGCTTAGTATCGGATACGCAGTATTTT
CASSLVSDTQYF
>TRBJ2-7|TRBD1|TRBV5-6|NA
TGTGCCAGCAGCTCTGGGACAGGGAGCTCCCACGAGCAGTACTTC
CASSSGTGSSHEQYF
>TRBJ2-7|TRBD1|TRBV7-3|NA
TGTGCCAGCAGCTTAGGACAGGGCGGCGGCTACGAGCAGTACTTC
CASSLGQGGGYEQYF
>TRBJ2-3|TRBD2|TRBV10-3|NA
TGTGCCATCAGTGAACGGCTAGCGGGGAGGGGCACAGATACGCAGTATTTT
CAISERLAGRGTDTQYF
>TRBJ1-6|NA|TRBV7-9|NA
TGTGCCAGCAGCTTTGGGACAAATAATTCACCCCTCCACTTT
CASSFGTNNSPLHF
>TRBJ2-7|TRBD2|TRBV7-6|few
TGTGCCAGCAGCTTAGTCTCGGGACTAGCGGGGACTAGCTCCTACGAGCAGTACTTC
CASSLVSGLAGTSSYEQYF
>TRBJ2-7|NA|TRBV7-9|NA
TGTGCCAGCTTGGAGGGCGGGGGCACCGAGCAGTACTTC
CASLEGGGTEQYF
>TRBJ2-2|TRBD2|TRBV5-1|NA
TGCGCCAGCAGCTTCGGACTAGCGGGGGACACCGGGGAGCTGTTTTTT
CASSFGLAGDTGELFF
>TRBJ2-7|NA|TRBV11-2|few
TGTGCCAGCAGCTTTCAGGTGGAGAGCTACGAGCAGTACTTC
CASSFQVESYEQYF
>TRBJ1-2|NA|TRBV5-1|NA
TGCGCCAGCAGCGGATATGATGTTGGGTATGGCTACACCTTC
CASSGYDVGYGYTF
>TRBJ1-3|NA|TRBV9|NA
TGTGCCAGCAGCCCTACGGGAGGAGGGAACACCATATATTTT
CASSPTGGGNTIYF
>TRBJ1-1|NA|TRBV30|NA
TGTGCCTGGACGGGCCCCAGGGAAGCTTTCTTT
CAWTGPREAFF
>TRBJ2-2|NA|TRBV27|NA
TGTGCCAGCAGGATACAGGGTCCCGGGGAGCTGTTTTTT
CASRIQGPGELFF
>TRBJ2-5|NA|TRBV7-9|once
TGTGCCAGCAGCTTGGAACAGACCCAAGAGACCCAGTACTTC
CASSLEQTQETQYF
>TRBJ1-5|TRBD1|TRBV5-1|NA
TGCGCCAGCAGCCAGGGACAGGGGGGCCAGCCCCAGCATTTT
CASSQGQGGQPQHF
>TRBJ1-1|NA|TRBV2|NA
TGTGCCAGCAGCTCAGGGGAGGGCACTGAAGCTTTCTTT
CASSSGEGTEAFF
>TRBJ1-1|NA|TRBV7-9|NA
TGTGCCAGCAGCTTAAGTCCCGGGTATGAAGCTTTCTTT
CASSLSPGYEAFF